This T cell receptor (beta chain) was sequenced in a study of blood T cells in healthy people across ages. Through a sample-barcoded 5' primer and a J-beta primer mix, a second PCR was run for roughly 6 to 12 cycles. One entry per CDR3 protein results from TCRdb running MiXCR on the 5' RACE reads. The profile covers 650,000 to 700,000 distinct CDR3 sequences, with approximately 29% appearing a single time and 15% to 17% taken by the ten largest. Germline-derived CDR1 and CDR2 are SGHTA and FQGNSA. The CDR3 consists of 17 residues. The J segment lost 0 bases and the V segment lost 2 bases, leaving 7 bases of the junction unmatched. Ten or more counts support this clonotype.

The sequenced sample consisted of blood. The rearrangement joins TRBV7-2 to TRBJ1-5; TRBD1 matches 7 bases. This sequence was found in a woman older than 75 in good health. As DNA, the CDR3 is TGTGCCAGCAGCTTAACGATCGACAGGGTTAGCAATCAGCCCCAGCATTTT. This translates into CASSLTIDRVSNQPQHF.